Listed below are T cell receptor beta chains from one sample, sequenced in a study of cytomegalovirus exposure and HLA in healthy donors. Some clones are missing from TCRdb's copy, which holds only in-frame ones; the method was immunoSEQ multiplex PCR. The table includes more than 150,000 clones, around four fifths detected once. The specimen was PBMCs. The receptors derive from a woman in her 50s in good health and CMV-seropositive. CDR3s include the opening cysteine and the closing phenylalanine or tryptophan. The D gene is left open where the match is weak. Part of the rows lack a size; the others show once, few, many or a class for expanded clones.

D,J,size,V,CDR3,DNA
TRBD2,TRBJ2-5,NA,TRBV25-1,CASSVSGEETQYF,TGTGCCAGCAGCGTTAGCGGGGAAGAGACCCAGTACTTC
TRBD1,TRBJ1-1,NA,TRBV6-5,CASSRSDRDGTEAFF,TGTGCCAGCAGCCGGAGTGACAGGGATGGGACTGAAGCTTTCTTT
NA,TRBJ1-4,once,TRBV27,CASSPIYRSSNEKLFF,TGTGCCAGCAGTCCCATCTACAGGAGTTCAAATGAAAAACTGTTTTTT
TRBD1,TRBJ2-7,NA,TRBV6-1,CASSPGTARGEQYF,TGTGCCAGCAGCCCCGGGACAGCGCGAGGCGAGCAGTACTTC
TRBD1,TRBJ1-1,NA,TRBV6-4,CASSDLSGRGIQLVNTEAFF,TGTGCCAGCAGTGACCTAAGTGGCAGGGGGATTCAGTTGGTGAACACTGAAGCTTTCTTT
NA,TRBJ1-5,once,TRBV13,CASSFAGANQPQHF,TGTGCCAGCAGCTTCGCAGGGGCCAATCAGCCCCAGCATTTT
NA,TRBJ1-2,NA,TRBV5-6,CASSFVYSYTF,TGTGCCAGCAGCTTCGTATATAGCTACACCTTC
NA,TRBJ1-2,NA,TRBV4-1,CASSQDKAVYGYTF,TGCGCCAGCAGCCAAGATAAGGCGGTCTATGGCTACACCTTC
TRBD2,TRBJ2-7,NA,TRBV6-1,CASSEWEGTYEQYF,TGTGCCAGCAGTGAATGGGAGGGGACCTACGAGCAGTACTTC
NA,TRBJ2-5,NA,TRBV7-8,CASSPPGRGETQYF,TGTGCCAGCAGCCCTCCCGGCAGGGGTGAGACCCAGTACTTC
NA,TRBJ2-3,once,TRBV6-1,CASSDRDYPGGYF,TGTGCCAGCAGTGATCGAGACTACCCCGGTGGGTATTTT
NA,TRBJ1-4,NA,TRBV29-1,CSGAGPATNEKLFF,TGCAGCGGGGCAGGGCCGGCAACTAATGAAAAACTGTTTTTT
TRBD2,TRBJ2-2,NA,TRBV4-3,CASSQDLAGGNTGELFF,TGCGCCAGCAGCCAAGATCTGGCGGGGGGGAACACCGGGGAGCTGTTTTTT
NA,TRBJ2-2,once,TRBV18,CASSPPRRQEAGELFF,TGTGCCAGCTCACCACCGAGAAGACAGGAAGCCGGGGAGCTGTTTTTT
TRBD1,TRBJ2-7,NA,TRBV7-2,CASSLAGTGPGEQYF,TGTGCCAGCAGCTTAGCCGGGACAGGGCCGGGCGAGCAGTACTTC
NA,TRBJ2-3,NA,TRBV4-2,CASSQASGTDTQYF,TGTGCCAGCAGCCAAGCATCAGGGACAGATACGCAGTATTTT
NA,TRBJ1-3,NA,TRBV19,CASAGVSGNTIYF,TGTGCCAGCGCCGGAGTCTCTGGAAACACCATATATTTT
TRBD2,TRBJ2-1,NA,TRBV6-5,CASHVAGGGNEQFF,TGTGCCAGCCACGTTGCGGGGGGAGGGAATGAGCAGTTCTTC
NA,TRBJ1-6,NA,TRBV4-3,CASSQEAGAYNSPLHF,TGCGCCAGCAGCCAAGAGGCAGGGGCGTATAATTCACCCCTCCACTTT
TRBD1,TRBJ1-6,once,TRBV7-9,CASRTGTGNSPLHF,TGTGCCAGCAGAACCGGGACAGGCAATTCACCCCTCCACTTT
NA,TRBJ2-2,NA,TRBV7-2,CASSPTTGNTGELFF,TGTGCCAGCAGCCCCACGACAGGGAACACCGGGGAGCTGTTTTTT
NA,TRBJ2-7,once,TRBV6-5,CASSEQFFSYEQYF,TGTGCCAGCAGTGAACAGTTTTTCTCCTACGAGCAGTACTTC
NA,TRBJ2-5,NA,TRBV6-1,CASGVGTPVPGTQYF,TGTGCCAGCGGGGTAGGGACTCCCGTACCGGGGACCCAGTACTTC
NA,TRBJ1-5,NA,TRBV7-2,CASSFTGTGNQPQHF,TGTGCCAGCAGCTTTACGGGGACTGGCAATCAGCCCCAGCATTTT